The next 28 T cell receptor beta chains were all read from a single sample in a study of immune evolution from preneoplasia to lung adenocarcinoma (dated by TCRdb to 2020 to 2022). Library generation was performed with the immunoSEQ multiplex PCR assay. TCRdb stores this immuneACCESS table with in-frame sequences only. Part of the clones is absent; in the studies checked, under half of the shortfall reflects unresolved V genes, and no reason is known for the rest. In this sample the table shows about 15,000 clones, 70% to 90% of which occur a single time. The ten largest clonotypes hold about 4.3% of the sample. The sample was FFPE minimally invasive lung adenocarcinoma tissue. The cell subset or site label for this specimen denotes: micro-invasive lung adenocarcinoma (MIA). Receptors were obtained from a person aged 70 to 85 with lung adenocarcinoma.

CDR3 nucleotides: TGCGCCAGCAGCCACGGGAGCTACGAGCAGTACTTC. It encodes CASSHGSYEQYF. This chain links TRBV10-1 with TRBJ2-7; D possibly corresponds to TRBD2 (6 bases). Trimming stripped 6 bases from V and 3 bases from J, with 9 bases between. CDR1 is WNHNN and CDR2 is SYGVQD in the germline V gene (reference sequence). The CDR3 is 12 amino acids.

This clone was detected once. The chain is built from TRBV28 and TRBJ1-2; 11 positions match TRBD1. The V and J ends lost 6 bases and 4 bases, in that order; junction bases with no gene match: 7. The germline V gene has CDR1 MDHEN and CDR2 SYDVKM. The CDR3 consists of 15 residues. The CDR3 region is CASRQGTGGSYGYTF. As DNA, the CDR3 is TGTGCCAGCAGGCAGGGGACAGGGGGAAGCTATGGCTACACCTTC.

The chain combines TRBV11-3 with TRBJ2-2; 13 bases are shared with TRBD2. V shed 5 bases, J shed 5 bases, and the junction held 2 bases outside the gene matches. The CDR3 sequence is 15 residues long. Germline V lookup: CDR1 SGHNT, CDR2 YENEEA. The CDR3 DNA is TGTGCCAGCAGCCCGGGACTAGCGGGAACCGGGGAGCTGTTTTTT. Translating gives CASSPGLAGTGELFF. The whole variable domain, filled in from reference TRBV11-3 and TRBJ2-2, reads EAGVVQSPRYKIIEKKQPVAFWCNPISGHNTLYWYLQNLGQGPELLIRYENEEAVDDSQLPKDRFSAERLKGVDSTLKIQPAELGDSAVYLCASSPGLAGTGELFFGEGSRLTVL.

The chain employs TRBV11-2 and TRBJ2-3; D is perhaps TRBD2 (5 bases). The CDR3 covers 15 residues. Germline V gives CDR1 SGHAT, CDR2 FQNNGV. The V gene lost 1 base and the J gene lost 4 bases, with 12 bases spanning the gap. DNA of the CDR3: TGTGCCAGCAGCTTAGGAGCAACTAGAGCAGATACGCAGTATTTT. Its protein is CASSLGATRADTQYF.

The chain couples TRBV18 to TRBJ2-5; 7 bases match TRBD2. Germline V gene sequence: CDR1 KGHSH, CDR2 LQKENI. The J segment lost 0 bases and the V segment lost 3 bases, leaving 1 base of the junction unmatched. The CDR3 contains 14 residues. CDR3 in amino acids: CASSPGGDQETQYF. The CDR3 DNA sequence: TGTGCCAGCTCACCGGGGGGGGACCAAGAGACCCAGTACTTC. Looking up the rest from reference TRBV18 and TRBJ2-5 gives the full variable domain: NAGVMQNPRHLVRRRGQEARLRCSPMKGHSHVYWYRQLPEEGLKFMVYLQKENIIDESGMPKERFSAEFPKEGPSILRIQQVVRGDSAAYFCASSPGGDQETQYFGPGTRLLVL.

The CDR3 DNA is TGTGCCAGCAGCGACCCGTCAGGGGCCTACGAGCAGTACTTC. It translates to CASSDPSGAYEQYF. This chain joins TRBV11-1 and TRBJ2-7, with D perhaps matching TRBD1 (6 bases). The CDR3 spans 14 residues. With 5 bases removed from V and 2 bases from J, the gap between germline ends came to 13 bases. Germline values: CDR1 SGHAT, CDR2 FQDESV (reference sequence).

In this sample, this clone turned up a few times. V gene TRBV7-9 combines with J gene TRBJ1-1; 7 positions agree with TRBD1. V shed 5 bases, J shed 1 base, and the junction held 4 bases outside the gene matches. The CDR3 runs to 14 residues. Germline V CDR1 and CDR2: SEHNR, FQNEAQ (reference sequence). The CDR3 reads CASSRGTENTEAFF. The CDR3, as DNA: TGTGCCAGCAGCCGAGGGACAGAGAACACTGAAGCTTTCTTT.

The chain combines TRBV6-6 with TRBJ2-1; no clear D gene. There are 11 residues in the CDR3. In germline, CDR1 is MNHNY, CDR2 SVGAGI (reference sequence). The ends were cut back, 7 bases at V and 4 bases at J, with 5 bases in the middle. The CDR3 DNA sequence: TGTGCCAGCACCCAGTACAATGAGCAGTTCTTC. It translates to CASTQYNEQFF.

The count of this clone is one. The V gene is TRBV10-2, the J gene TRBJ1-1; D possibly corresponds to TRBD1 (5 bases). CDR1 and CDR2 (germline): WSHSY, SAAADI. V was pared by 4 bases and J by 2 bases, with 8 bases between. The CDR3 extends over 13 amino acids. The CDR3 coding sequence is TGCGCCAGCAGTGGGAGGGGCAACACTGAAGCTTTCTTT. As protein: CASSGRGNTEAFF.

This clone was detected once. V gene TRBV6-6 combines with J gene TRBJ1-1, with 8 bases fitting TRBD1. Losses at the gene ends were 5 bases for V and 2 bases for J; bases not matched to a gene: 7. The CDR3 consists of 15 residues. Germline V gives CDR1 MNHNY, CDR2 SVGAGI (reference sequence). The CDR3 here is CASSPSTGVNTEAFF. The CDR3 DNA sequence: TGTGCCAGCAGTCCTTCGACAGGGGTAAACACTGAAGCTTTCTTT.

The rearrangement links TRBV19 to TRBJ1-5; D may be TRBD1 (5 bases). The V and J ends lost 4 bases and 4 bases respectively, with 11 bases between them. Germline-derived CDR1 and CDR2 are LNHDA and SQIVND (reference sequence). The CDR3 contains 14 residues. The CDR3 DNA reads TGTGCCAGTAGTACCCCCGGGACTAATCAGCCCCAGCATTTT. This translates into CASSTPGTNQPQHF.

Here the CDR3 DNA reads TGTGCCACCAGCAGAGGGGATTTTGGTTCACCCCTCCACTTT. Translated: CATSRGDFGSPLHF. The chain couples TRBV15 to TRBJ1-6, with D hard to call. Between the trimmed V and J ends, which lost 1 base and 9 bases, there was a span of 10 bases. The CDR3 has 14 amino acids. Germline values: CDR1 LNHNV, CDR2 YYDKDF (reference sequence).

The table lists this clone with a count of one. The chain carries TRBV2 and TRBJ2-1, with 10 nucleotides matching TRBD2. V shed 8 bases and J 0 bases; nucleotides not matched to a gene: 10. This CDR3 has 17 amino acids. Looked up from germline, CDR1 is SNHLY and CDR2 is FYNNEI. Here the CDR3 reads CASEGLAASSSYNEQFF. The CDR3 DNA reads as TGTGCCAGCGAAGGACTAGCGGCCTCGAGCTCCTACAATGAGCAGTTCTTC.

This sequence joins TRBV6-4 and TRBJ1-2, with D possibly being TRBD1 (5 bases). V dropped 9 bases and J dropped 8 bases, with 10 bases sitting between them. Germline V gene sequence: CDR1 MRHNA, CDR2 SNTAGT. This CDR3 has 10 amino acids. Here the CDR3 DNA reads TGTGCCAGAGGGACGAGCGGCTACACCTTC. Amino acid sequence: CARGTSGYTF.

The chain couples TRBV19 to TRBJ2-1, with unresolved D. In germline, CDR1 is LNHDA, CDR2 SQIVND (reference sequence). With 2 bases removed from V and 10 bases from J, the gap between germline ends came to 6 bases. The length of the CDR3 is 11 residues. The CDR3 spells CASSISREQFF. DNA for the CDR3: TGTGCCAGTAGTATATCCAGGGAGCAGTTCTTC.

CDR3: CAWRSAQETQYF. CDR3 DNA sequence: TGTGCCTGGAGAAGCGCTCAAGAGACCCAGTACTTC. This rearrangement joins TRBV30 to TRBJ2-5, with unresolved D. The CDR3 consists of 12 residues. V shed 3 bases and J shed 2 bases, with 7 bases lying between them. The germline gives CDR1 GTSNPN, CDR2 SVGIG (reference sequence). Drawing the rest from reference TRBV30 and TRBJ2-5, the complete variable domain is SQTIHQWPATLVQPVGSPLSLECTVEGTSNPNLYWYRQAAGRGLQLLFYSVGIGQISSEVPQNLSASRPQDRQFILSSKKLLLSDSGFYLCAWRSAQETQYFGPGTRLLVL.

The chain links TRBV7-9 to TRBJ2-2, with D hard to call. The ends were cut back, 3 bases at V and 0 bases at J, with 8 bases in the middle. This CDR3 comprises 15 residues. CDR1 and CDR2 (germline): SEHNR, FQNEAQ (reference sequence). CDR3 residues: CASSFPRSNTGELFF. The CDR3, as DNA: TGTGCCAGCAGCTTCCCGAGATCGAACACCGGGGAGCTGTTTTTT.

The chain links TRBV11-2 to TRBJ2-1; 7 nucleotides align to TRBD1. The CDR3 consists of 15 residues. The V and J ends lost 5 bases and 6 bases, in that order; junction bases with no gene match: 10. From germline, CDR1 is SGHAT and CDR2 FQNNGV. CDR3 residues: CASSRFEGAINEQFF. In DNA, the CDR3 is TGTGCCAGCAGCCGATTTGAGGGGGCGATCAATGAGCAGTTCTTC.

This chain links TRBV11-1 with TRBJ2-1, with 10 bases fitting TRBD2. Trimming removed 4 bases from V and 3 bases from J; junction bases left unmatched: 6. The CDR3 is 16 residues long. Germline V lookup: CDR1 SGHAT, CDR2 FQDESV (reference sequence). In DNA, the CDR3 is TGTGCCAGCAGCTCCCTAGCGGGAGAGGACTACAATGAGCAGTTCTTC. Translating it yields CASSSLAGEDYNEQFF.

Written as DNA, the CDR3 is TGCGCCAGCAGCGCGGGACAGGGAGTGAGAGAGACCCAGTACTTC. This gives the protein CASSAGQGVRETQYF. The chain links TRBV5-1 to TRBJ2-5; the match to TRBD1 covers 9 bases. Germline CDR1 and CDR2: SGHRS and YFSETQ. This CDR3 is 15 amino acids long. V shed 4 bases, J shed 4 bases, and the junction held 8 bases outside the gene matches.

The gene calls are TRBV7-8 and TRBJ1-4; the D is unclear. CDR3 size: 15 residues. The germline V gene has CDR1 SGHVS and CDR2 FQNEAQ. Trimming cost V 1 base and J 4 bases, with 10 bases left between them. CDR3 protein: CASSLVGVNNEKLFF. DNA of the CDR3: TGTGCCAGCAGCTTAGTCGGCGTTAATAATGAAAAACTGTTTTTT.

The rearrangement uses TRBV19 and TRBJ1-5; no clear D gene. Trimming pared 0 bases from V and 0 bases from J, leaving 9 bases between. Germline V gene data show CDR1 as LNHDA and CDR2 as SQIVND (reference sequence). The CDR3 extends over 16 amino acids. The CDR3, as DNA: TGTGCCAGTAGTATAGACGGCCACTATAGCAATCAGCCCCAGCATTTT. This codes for CASSIDGHYSNQPQHF. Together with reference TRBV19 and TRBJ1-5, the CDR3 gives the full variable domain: DGGITQSPKYLFRKEGQNVTLSCEQNLNHDAMYWYRQDPGQGLRLIYYSQIVNDFQKGDIAEGYSVSREKKESFPLTVTSAQKNPTAFYLCASSIDGHYSNQPQHFGDGTRLSIL.

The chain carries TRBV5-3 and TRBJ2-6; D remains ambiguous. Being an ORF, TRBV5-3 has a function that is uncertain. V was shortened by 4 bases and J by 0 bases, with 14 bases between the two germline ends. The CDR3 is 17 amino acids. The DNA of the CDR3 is TGTGCCAGAAGCCCCGGGTGCAAGACCTCTGGGGCCAACGTCCTGACTTTC. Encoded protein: CARSPGCKTSGANVLTF.

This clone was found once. The chain's CDR3 is CASSESIAGTEAFF. Written as DNA, the CDR3 is TGCGCCAGCAGTGAGTCGATTGCAGGCACTGAAGCTTTCTTT. The chain links TRBV10-2 to TRBJ1-1; no reliable D call. Germline-derived CDR1 and CDR2 are WSHSY and SAAADI. V lost 0 bases and J 4 bases, leaving 9 bases between the germline ends. The CDR3 is 14 amino acids.

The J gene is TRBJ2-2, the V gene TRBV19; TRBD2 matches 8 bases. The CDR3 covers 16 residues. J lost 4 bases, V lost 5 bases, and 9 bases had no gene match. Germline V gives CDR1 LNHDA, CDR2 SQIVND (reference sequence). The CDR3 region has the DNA TGTGCCAGTAGTGCCGCAACTAGCGGCCGCACCGGGGAGCTGTTTTTT. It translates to CASSAATSGRTGELFF.

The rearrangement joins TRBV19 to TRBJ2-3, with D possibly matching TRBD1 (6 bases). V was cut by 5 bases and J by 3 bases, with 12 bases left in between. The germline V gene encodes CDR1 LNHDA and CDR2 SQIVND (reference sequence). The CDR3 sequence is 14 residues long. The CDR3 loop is CASSGTIGTDTQYF. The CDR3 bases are TGTGCCAGTAGTGGGACAATTGGTACAGATACGCAGTATTTT.

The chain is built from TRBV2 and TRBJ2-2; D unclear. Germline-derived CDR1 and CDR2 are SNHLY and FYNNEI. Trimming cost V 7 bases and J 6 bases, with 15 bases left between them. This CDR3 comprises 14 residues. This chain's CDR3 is CASNNLVSPGELFF. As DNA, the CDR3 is TGTGCCAGCAATAATCTAGTGTCCCCCGGGGAGCTGTTTTTT.

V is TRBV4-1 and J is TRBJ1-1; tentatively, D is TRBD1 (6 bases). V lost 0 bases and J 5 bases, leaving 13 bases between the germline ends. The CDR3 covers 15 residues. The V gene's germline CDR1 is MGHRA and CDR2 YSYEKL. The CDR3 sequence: CASSQDGGGRTEAFF. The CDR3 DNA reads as TGCGCCAGCAGCCAAGATGGGGGCGGTAGAACTGAAGCTTTCTTT.